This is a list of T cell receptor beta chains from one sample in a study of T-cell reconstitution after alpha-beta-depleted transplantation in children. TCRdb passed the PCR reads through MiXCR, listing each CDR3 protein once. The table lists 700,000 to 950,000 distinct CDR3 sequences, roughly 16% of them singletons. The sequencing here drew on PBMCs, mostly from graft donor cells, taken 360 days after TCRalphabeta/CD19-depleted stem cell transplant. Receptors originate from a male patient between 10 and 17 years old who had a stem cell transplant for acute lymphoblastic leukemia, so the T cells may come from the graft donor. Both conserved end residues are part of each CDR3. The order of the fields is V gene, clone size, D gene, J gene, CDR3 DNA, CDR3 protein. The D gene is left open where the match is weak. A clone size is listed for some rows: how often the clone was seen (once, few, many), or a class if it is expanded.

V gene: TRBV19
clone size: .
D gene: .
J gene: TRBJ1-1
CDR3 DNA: TGTGCCAGTAGTATCCCTGGGAGAACTGAAGCTTTCTTT
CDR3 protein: CASSIPGRTEAFF

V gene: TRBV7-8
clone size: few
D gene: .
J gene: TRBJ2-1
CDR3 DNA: TGTGCCAGCAGCCTATATGGACCCTACAATGAGCAGTTCTTC
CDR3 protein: CASSLYGPYNEQFF

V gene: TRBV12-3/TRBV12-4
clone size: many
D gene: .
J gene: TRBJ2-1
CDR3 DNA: TGTGCCAGCACCCGAGGGAACAATGAGCAGTTCTTC
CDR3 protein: CASTRGNNEQFF

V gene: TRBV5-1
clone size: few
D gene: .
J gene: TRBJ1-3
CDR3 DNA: TGCGCCAGCAGCTCTGGACAATTTATTACTGGAAACACCATATATTTT
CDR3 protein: CASSSGQFITGNTIYF

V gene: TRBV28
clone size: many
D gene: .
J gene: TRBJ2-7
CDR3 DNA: TGTGCCAGCAGTTTTACACGTTACGAGCAGTACTTC
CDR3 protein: CASSFTRYEQYF

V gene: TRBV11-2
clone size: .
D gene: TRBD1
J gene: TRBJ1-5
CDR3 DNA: TGTGCCAGCAGCCCTGGGACAGGGGTCCTTAATCAGCCCCAGCATTTT
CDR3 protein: CASSPGTGVLNQPQHF

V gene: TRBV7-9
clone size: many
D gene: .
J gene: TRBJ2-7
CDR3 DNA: TGTGCCAGCAGCTTCATAGGGGACGAGCAGTACTTC
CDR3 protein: CASSFIGDEQYF

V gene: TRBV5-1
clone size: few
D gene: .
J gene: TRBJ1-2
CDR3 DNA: TGCGCCAGCAGCGCCCAAGATCGTGGGGGCTACGACCCGGGCTATGGCTACACCTTC
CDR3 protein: CASSAQDRGGYDPGYGYTF

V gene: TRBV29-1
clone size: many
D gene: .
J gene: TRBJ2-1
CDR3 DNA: TGCAGCTTAAGTGGGGGGAGAGCGTCAGGGGAGCAGTTCTTC
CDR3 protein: CSLSGGRASGEQFF

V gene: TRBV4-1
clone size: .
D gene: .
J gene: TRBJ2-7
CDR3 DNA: TGCGCCAGCAGTCCAGGGGAAGGATCCTACGAGCAGTACTTC
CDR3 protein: CASSPGEGSYEQYF